These 25 T cell receptor beta chains originate from one sample sequenced in a study of blood T cells in healthy people across ages. Then a second PCR, running roughly 6 to 11 cycles, was carried out with a sample-barcoded 5' primer and a J-beta primer mix. Via MiXCR, TCRdb re-called the 5' RACE reads, giving one row per CDR3 protein. Of some 1.5 million distinct CDR3 sequences in the sample, 40% to 45% were seen once. What was sequenced was blood. The receptors derive from a woman between 18 and 30 years old in good health.

V gene TRBV29-1 combines with J gene TRBJ2-3, with 14 bases lining up with TRBD2. Germline CDR1 is SQVTM and CDR2 is ANQGSEA. V lost 3 bases and J lost 7; bases outside the gene matches: 3. The CDR3 spans 14 residues. This CDR3 reads CSVDGLAGGYTQYF. The DNA for the CDR3 is TGCAGCGTTGATGGACTAGCGGGGGGATATACGCAGTATTTT.

The chain recombines TRBV11-2 with TRBJ2-5; D could derive from TRBD1 or TRBD2 (5 bases each). The DNA end is a closer match to TRBJ2-7, so the J assignment may be wrong. This CDR3 has 12 amino acids. The germline V gene has CDR1 SGHAT and CDR2 FQNNGV. CDR3 sequence: CASSWDVYEQYF. The CDR3 DNA reads TGTGCCAGCAGCTGGGACGTTTACGAGCAGTACTTC.

This clonotype was seen a handful of times. V and J are TRBV20-1 and TRBJ2-7; D is undetermined. Between the trimmed V and J ends, which lost 7 bases and 2 bases, there was a span of 15 bases. Germline assignment: CDR1 DFQATT and CDR2 SNEGSKA (reference sequence). CDR3 length: 13 residues. The CDR3 here is CSVGQTVTYEQYF. The CDR3 bases are TGCAGTGTCGGGCAGACGGTTACCTACGAGCAGTACTTC.

The chain couples TRBV7-9 to TRBJ2-3, with 7 bases matching TRBD1. This CDR3 has 18 residues. The ends lost 1 base at V and 6 bases at J; junction bases unmatched: 16. Germline assignment: CDR1 SEHNR and CDR2 FQNEAQ (reference sequence). The CDR3 protein is CASSLGAFRTGPRDTQYF. The DNA of the CDR3 is TGTGCCAGCAGCTTAGGGGCCTTCAGGACAGGTCCGAGGGATACGCAGTATTTT. Looking up the rest from reference TRBV7-9 and TRBJ2-3 gives the full variable domain: DTGVSQNPRHKITKRGQNVTFRCDPISEHNRLYWYRQTLGQGPEFLTYFQNEAQLEKSRLLSDRFSAERPKGSFSTLEIQRTEQGDSAMYLCASSLGAFRTGPRDTQYFGPGTRLTVL.

The chain carries TRBV12-3 or TRBV12-4 and TRBJ2-7; no clear D. The CDR3 is 16 amino acids. V dropped 8 bases and J dropped 7 bases, with 27 bases sitting between them. The CDR3 sequence is CASSTLMEIHHREQYF. DNA for the CDR3: TGTGCCAGCTCCACCTTGATGGAAATCCACCACCGGGAGCAGTACTTC.

J is TRBJ1-2 and V is TRBV6-5; D is perhaps TRBD1 (6 bases). Trimming took 6 bases from V and 5 from J, leaving 13 bases between them. Germline CDR1 is MNHEY and CDR2 is SVGAGI. The CDR3 is made up of 13 amino acids. In nucleotides, the CDR3 is TGTGCCAGCAGGCCAGGGGAGCAGTATGGCTACACCTTC. Encoded protein: CASRPGEQYGYTF.

The chain is built from TRBV9 and TRBJ1-2; possibly TRBD1 for D (6 bases). V was clipped by 4 bases and J by 4 bases, with 17 bases between them. CDR3 length: 15 amino acids. CDR1 and CDR2 from the germline V gene are SGDLS and YYNGEE. CDR3 DNA sequence: TGTGCCAGCAGCCCGTCGCCGGGGGCACGCTATGGCTACACCTTC. The encoded protein is CASSPSPGARYGYTF.

This clonotype was detected only a few times. The chain joins TRBV5-1 to TRBJ2-5, with a possible D match to TRBD2 (6 bases). Per germline, CDR1 SGHRS and CDR2 YFSETQ. The CDR3 is 14 amino acids. Trimming stripped 4 bases from V and 0 bases from J, with 10 bases between. The CDR3 DNA follows: TGCGCCAGCAGCAGCCGGGACTACCAAGAGACCCAGTACTTC. This sequence encodes CASSSRDYQETQYF. The variable domain in full, completed from reference TRBV5-1 and TRBJ2-5, reads KAGVTQTPRYLIKTRGQQVTLSCSPISGHRSVSWYQQTPGQGLQFLFEYFSETQRNKGNFPGRFSGRQFSNSRSEMNVSTLELGDSALYLCASSSRDYQETQYFGPGTRLLVL.

The gene calls are TRBV27 and TRBJ2-1; 9 bases line up with TRBD2. The junction had 9 bases not matched to a gene; V was cut back by 8 bases and J by 7 bases. There are 14 residues in the CDR3. Germline CDR1 is MNHEY and CDR2 is SMNVEV (reference sequence). In nucleotides, the CDR3 is TGTGCCAGCCACCGGGCGGGAGGGGGAAATGAGCAGTTCTTC. Protein sequence: CASHRAGGGNEQFF.

This chain links TRBV4-3 with TRBJ1-4; weak D call: TRBD1 (5 bases). CDR3 size: 16 residues. The ends were cut back, 0 bases at V and 8 bases at J, with 16 bases in the middle. Looked up from germline, CDR1 is LGHNA and CDR2 is YSLEER. The CDR3 DNA sequence: TGCGCCAGCAGCCAAGATCAAGGCAGGGTAGACGAAAAACTGTTTTTT. Protein: CASSQDQGRVDEKLFF.

The count of this clonotype is one. The chain employs TRBV20-1 and TRBJ2-3; TRBD2 is a possible D gene (6 bases). V lost 3 bases, J lost 6 bases, and 28 bases lay in between. The germline gives CDR1 DFQATT, CDR2 SNEGSKA (reference sequence). This CDR3 has 18 amino acids. CDR3 in amino acids: CSARMLPSGGNIFDTQYF. The DNA for the CDR3 is TGCAGTGCTAGGATGCTCCCCAGTGGAGGGAACATCTTCGATACGCAGTATTTT.

The chain links TRBV20-1 to TRBJ1-2; weak D call: TRBD1 (5 bases). This CDR3 is 14 amino acids long. V was pared by 0 bases and J by 2 bases, with 10 bases between. CDR1 is DFQATT and CDR2 is SNEGSKA in the germline V gene (reference sequence). The CDR3 nucleotides are TGCAGTGCTAGAGACAGGACAAACAACTATGGCTACACCTTC. This gives the protein CSARDRTNNYGYTF.

V gene TRBV7-9 combines with J gene TRBJ1-1; D remains ambiguous. This CDR3 has 13 residues. The V gene's germline CDR1 is SEHNR and CDR2 FQNEAQ (reference sequence). Trimming shortened V by 6 bases and J by 0 bases, and 8 bases separated the two germline ends. In DNA, the CDR3 is TGTGCCAGCAGGGATCCGATGAACACTGAAGCTTTCTTT. Amino acid sequence: CASRDPMNTEAFF.

V is TRBV7-9 and J is TRBJ2-7; 9 bases are a match to TRBD1. This CDR3 region has 18 residues. The ends lost 5 bases at V and 7 bases at J; junction bases unmatched: 21. The germline V gene encodes CDR1 SEHNR and CDR2 FQNEAQ (reference sequence). The CDR3 spells CASSGDRERMKGDNEQYF. DNA for the CDR3: TGTGCCAGCAGCGGGGACAGGGAGAGGATGAAAGGGGACAATGAGCAGTACTTC.

The chain couples TRBV29-1 to TRBJ1-2, with D perhaps TRBD1 (5 bases). This CDR3 has 13 amino acids. The germline V and J ends were trimmed by 3 bases and 7 bases, with 15 bases remaining between them. Germline V gene lookup returns CDR1 SQVTM and CDR2 ANQGSEA. The CDR3 DNA reads as TGCAGCGTTGATGGTTTTGCCGGGGGTGGCTACACCTTC. Translating it yields CSVDGFAGGGYTF.

Remarks on this clonotype: Its ends do not fully match the called genes, so a read error is possible. V usage is TRBV7-2 and J usage is TRBJ2-1; 8 positions agree with TRBD2. The CDR3 totals 15 residues. Germline V CDR1 and CDR2: SGHTA, FQGNSA. In nucleotides, the CDR3 is TGTGCCAGTAGCTTAGGCGGGGGGAGGAAAGAGACCCAGTTCTTC. It is translated as CASSLGGGRKETQFF.

This clonotype was observed a few times. The chain joins TRBV6-2 or TRBV6-3 to TRBJ2-1, with no clear D. Trimming took off 6 bases at V and 9 bases at J, with 12 bases between the two ends. There are 12 residues in the CDR3. The germline V gene encodes CDR1 MNHEY and CDR2 SVGEGT. The CDR3 reads CASRYLSGEQFF. The CDR3 DNA reads as TGTGCCAGCAGATATTTATCGGGTGAGCAGTTCTTC.

This clonotype was seen more than once but under ten times. The chain joins TRBV5-1 to TRBJ2-3; 7 bases agree with TRBD2. Germline CDR1 and CDR2: SGHRS and YFSETQ. This CDR3 is 15 amino acids long. The trim removed 4 bases at V and 1 base at J, leaving 6 bases unmatched. The CDR3 spells CASSPRDYGTDTQYF. CDR3 coding DNA: TGCGCCAGCAGCCCCCGGGACTACGGCACAGATACGCAGTATTTT.

This clonotype was seen repeatedly, ten times or more. At one end, the junction sequence differs from germline, possibly due to a read error. The chain couples TRBV5-1 to TRBJ1-1; 7 bases map to TRBD1. CDR1 and CDR2 from the germline V gene are SGHRS and YFSETQ. The CDR3 extends over 14 amino acids. CDR3 region: CASSLDRMNTEAFF. The DNA for the CDR3 is TGTGCCAGCAGCTTGGACAGGATGAACACTGAAGCTTTCTTT.

This clonotype was seen only once. The gene calls are TRBV2 and TRBJ2-3; 9 bases line up with TRBD2. With V trimmed by 6 bases and J by 0 bases, 7 bases remained unmatched. Germline V gene sequence: CDR1 SNHLY, CDR2 FYNNEI. The CDR3 sequence is 16 residues long. The CDR3: CASRVGLAQSTDTQYF. The DNA for the CDR3 is TGTGCCAGCAGGGTAGGACTAGCGCAAAGCACAGATACGCAGTATTTT.

The CDR3 sequence: CASTLLGGAEAFF. CDR3 sequence (DNA): TGTGCCAGCACCTTGCTAGGGGGTGCTGAAGCTTTCTTT. The rearrangement links TRBV28 to TRBJ1-1; D might be TRBD1 (6 bases). This CDR3 spans 13 amino acids. V lost 7 bases to trimming and J lost 6 bases, with 15 bases between them. CDR1 MDHEN and CDR2 SYDVKM come from the germline V gene.

The J gene is TRBJ2-5, the V gene TRBV20-1; weak D call: TRBD1 (7 bases). The CDR3 extends over 15 amino acids. The germline gives CDR1 DFQATT, CDR2 SNEGSKA (reference sequence). With 4 bases removed from V and 5 bases from J, the gap between germline ends came to 20 bases. The CDR3 bases are TGCAGTGCTAAGGGGATCAGGGGGGTTGGCGAGACCCAGTACTTC. Protein: CSAKGIRGVGETQYF.

This clonotype was counted between two and nine times. Compared with germline, one end of the junction differs, possibly owing to a read error. CDR3 protein: CASSPRTGESGELFF. The CDR3 nucleotides are TGTGCTAGCAGCCCAAGGACAGGCGAATCCGGGGAGCTGTTTTTT. This chain links TRBV7-7 with TRBJ2-2, with TRBD1 matching 7 bases. CDR1 is SSHAT, CDR2 FNYEAQ, per germline (reference sequence). The CDR3 runs 15 residues.

The V and J genes are TRBV29-1 and TRBJ2-7; the D gene is possibly TRBD2 (6 bases). CDR3 size: 12 residues. The V end lost 5 bases, the J end lost 3 bases, and 11 bases lay between the germline ends. Germline V CDR1 and CDR2: SQVTM, ANQGSEA. The CDR3 nucleotides read TGCAGCGTTTCGGGACTTGACTACGAGCAGTACTTC. Its translation is CSVSGLDYEQYF.

The J gene is TRBJ2-7, the V gene TRBV7-8, with 8 bases that match TRBD1. From germline, CDR1 is SGHVS and CDR2 FQNEAQ. V shed 1 base, J shed 7 bases, and the junction held 9 bases outside the gene matches. The CDR3 is made up of 15 amino acids. The DNA for the CDR3 is TGTGCCAGCAGCTTAGGGCAGGGGGCGATCCATGAGCAGTACTTC. Protein: CASSLGQGAIHEQYF. The full variable domain, rest sourced from reference TRBV7-8 and TRBJ2-7, is GAGVSQSPRYKVAKRGQDVALRCDPISGHVSLFWYQQALGQGPEFLTYFQNEAQLDKSGLPSDRFFAERPEGSVSTLKIQRTQQEDSAVYLCASSLGQGAIHEQYFGPGTRLTVT.